The clone carrying this TCR beta chain was counted only a few times. Its antigen is still unknown. The data originate from a study of blood T cells in healthy people across ages. Study-level findings and limits: Donor CMV infection status was unknown, possibly confounding age-related changes in expanded clonotypes. With naive T cell percentage, TCR beta diversity showed a strong correlation.

Sample-barcoded 5' priming and a J-beta primer mix drove a second PCR of 7 to 11 cycles. TCRdb re-derived calls from the 5' RACE reads in MiXCR, one entry per CDR3 protein. The top ten hold approximately 40% of the sample, which has more than 700,000 distinct CDR3 sequences, 53% seen once. Per germline, CDR1 DFQATT and CDR2 SNEGSKA (reference sequence). CDR3 size: 16 residues. V shed 2 bases and J 5 bases; nucleotides not matched to a gene: 9. Donors gave 8 to 10 milliliters of peripheral blood apiece. The chain couples TRBV20-1 to TRBJ2-7; 13 nucleotides agree with TRBD2. Sequencing was done on a sample of blood. The sequence was collected from a man older than 75 in good health. This CDR3 is CSARNFGTSGRDEQYF. CDR3 coding DNA: TGCAGTGCTAGAAACTTCGGTACTAGCGGGAGGGACGAGCAGTACTTC.